Listed here is a single TCR beta chain. Its antigen is undetermined. The sample contains more than one DNA sequence encoding this CDR3. The data were taken from a study of cytomegalovirus exposure and HLA in healthy donors. Study in general: The 110 or so validation repertoires used a platform that matched the one used for the approximately 700 first-cohort repertoires, as a later analysis reported. Broader study findings: Researchers counted over 150 TCR beta chains as cytomegalovirus-associated.

The assay was immunoSEQ multiplex PCR, and TCRdb's table has in-frame clones only and misses some. The data hold more than 200,000 clones, with more than 85% observed a single time. Trimming cost V 2 bases and J 2 bases, with 7 bases left between them. Per the germline V gene, CDR1 is GTSNPN and CDR2 is SVGIG (reference sequence). The CDR3 sequence is 12 residues long. The specimen sequenced was PBMCs. This chain joins TRBV30 and TRBJ2-7; possibly TRBD1 for D (5 bases). The source is a man between 18 and 29 years old in good health and CMV-seropositive. The DNA of the CDR3 is TGTGCCTGGAGTCCGACAGCCTACGAGCAGTACTTC. Translated, it gives CAWSPTAYEQYF.